This T cell receptor beta chain was documented in a study of CD8+ T cells in alopecia areata. Study results and caveats: Within the top 100, expanded CD8+ clones significantly decreased with tofacitinib, as did scalp clonality.

Sequencing templates came from extracted RNA that was reverse transcribed into cDNA. Repertoires were generated with immunoSEQ multiplex PCR, while TCRdb's copy carries only in-frame clones and drops some. This sample carries 150,000 to 200,000 clones, 58% of them seen once, and the ten largest clones take under 20%. Described treatment: oral pan-JAK inhibitor, 5-10 mg twice daily. This clone was picked up one time. Its matching antigen is unknown. V shed 0 bases, J shed 10 bases, and the junction held 3 bases outside the gene matches. The CDR3 totals 13 residues. Looked up from germline, CDR1 is LNHNV and CDR2 is YYDKDF (reference sequence).

The clonotype originates from a human donor with alopecia areata. V gene TRBV15 combines with J gene TRBJ2-1; TRBD2 matches 7 bases. The sequences come from CD4+ T cells sorted from blood, collected at approximately week 61, from a patient treated with tofacitinib. The CDR3 DNA is TGTGCCACCAGCAGAGATCATAGCGGGGAGCAGTTCTTC. This sequence encodes CATSRDHSGEQFF.